The source of this T cell receptor (beta chain) is a study of vaccination effects on CD4 cells after COVID-19. The method was immunoSEQ multiplex PCR; TCRdb's version includes in-frame clones alone and lacks a portion of them. Among over 45,000 clones listed, 55% to 75% were seen once. With regard to this clone: The antigen remains unidentified.

The CDR3 is 15 amino acids. Germline V gives CDR1 SGHRS, CDR2 YFSETQ. With V trimmed by 3 bases and J by 7 bases, 6 bases remained unmatched. Peptide-pool stimulation followed by sequencing identified expanded antigen-specific CD4+ clonotypes in the ViraFEST assay. Researchers isolated CD4+ T cells once ten to eleven days of culture had elapsed. Negative nucleocapsid antibody tests before and after vaccination confirmed no previous SARS-CoV-2 infection. Each well held 2 million to 2.5 million PBMC cultured with about 9.1 ug/ml peptides and about 10 IU/ml IL-2. The sequence was obtained from a human donor who received a COVID-19 vaccine. This rearrangement joins TRBV5-1 to TRBJ2-1, with 11 bases fitting TRBD1. This specimen consisted of CD4+ T cells from PBMCs cultured with SARS-CoV-2 spike peptides, obtained before COVID-19 vaccination. In nucleotides, the CDR3 is TGCGCCAGCAGCTCCGGACAGGGGGCAGGGAATGAGCAGTTCTTC. Its protein product is CASSSGQGAGNEQFF.